The TCR beta chain under discussion was sequenced for a study of blood T cell repertoires in COVID-19 (dated by TCRdb to 2018 to 2020). Regarding the study in general: Collaborator samples came from the United States, Italy and Spain and covered acute and convalescent phases of COVID-19. The material from the prospective study consisted of cDNA or gDNA derived from T cells, B-cell-depleted T cells, or PBMCs. Deeply sampled blood TCRbeta repertoires from subjects exposed to, actively infected with, or recovered from COVID-19 were included in the dataset. A freely available public database, intended as a resource for researchers studying the immune response to SARS-CoV-2, is where the repertoires were released. Samples were obtained from the ongoing ImmuneRACE study (first 160 participants) and from over 1,000 subjects provided by 6 global collaborators. The sample metadata nearly always contained a de-identified subject ID, COVID-19 status, age in years and sex. Where available, HLA class I and class II types were taken from metadata supplied by the sample provider and were not determined by assay-based typing.

What the study reported, not specific to this receptor: The amount of clinical and demographic metadata varied by source and participant and was provided uncurated.

Each collaborating institution followed its own protocols to collect whole blood in K2EDTA tubes. For TCRbeta analysis, collaborators shipped samples as frozen whole blood, isolated PBMCs, or DNA extracted from either of those sample types. In its sample, this clone was seen once. This clone's antigen is unknown. No base quality values were provided; no much bigger clone lies one nucleotide off. TCRbeta CDR3 regions were amplified from genomic DNA using the immunoSEQ Assay, a bias-controlled multiplex PCR. The paper's processing steps were these. Within the assay, amplification of reference gene primers was used to estimate how many nucleated cells each sample contained. To quantify the absolute abundance of each unique TCRbeta CDR3 rearrangement, sequence reads were collapsed and filtered. For each sample, productive Simpson clonality was calculated as the square root of Simpson's diversity index over productive rearrangements. The source is immuneACCESS, and TCRdb retained only in-frame sequences with V and J called. Part of the clones is not carried over; for the studies checked, unresolved V genes explain less than half of this, and the remainder is unexplained. The DNA was the basis for D and trimming; V, J and clone size are from that table. In all, the sample holds 250,000 to 300,000 clones, and about 91% of those were seen once. Of the sample, roughly an eighth falls within the top ten clones.

From the cysteine through the phenylalanine, the CDR3 covers 20 amino acids. CDR3 DNA only is kept here, 60 bases in frame from base 1. Trimmed from V: 1 base; trimmed from J: 0 bases; junction bases lacking a gene match: 10. Based on the germline V gene, the CDR1 and CDR2 sequences are LGHNA and YNFKEQ. Sequencing used peripheral blood. Recombination connected TRBV4-2 to TRBJ2-6, with 9 central nucleotides matching TRBD1. The sequence derives from a woman aged 55-70 years with acute or convalescent COVID-19. The DNA reads as follows: TGTGCCAGCAGCCAAGTATTAGGACAGGGGCGCGTCTCTGGGGCCAACGTCCTGACTTTC. Its protein is CASSQVLGQGRVSGANVLTF.